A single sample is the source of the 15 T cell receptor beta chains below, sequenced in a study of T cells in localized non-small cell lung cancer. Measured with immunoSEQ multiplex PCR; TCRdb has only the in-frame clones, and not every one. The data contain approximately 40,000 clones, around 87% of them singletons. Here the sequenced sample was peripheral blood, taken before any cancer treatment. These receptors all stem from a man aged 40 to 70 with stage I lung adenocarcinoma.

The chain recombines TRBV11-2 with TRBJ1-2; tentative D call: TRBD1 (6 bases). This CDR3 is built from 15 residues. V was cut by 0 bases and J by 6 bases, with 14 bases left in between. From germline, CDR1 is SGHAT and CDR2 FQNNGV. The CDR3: CASSLEAGVGDGYTF. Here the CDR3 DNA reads TGTGCCAGCAGCTTAGAGGCAGGGGTGGGGGATGGCTACACCTTC.

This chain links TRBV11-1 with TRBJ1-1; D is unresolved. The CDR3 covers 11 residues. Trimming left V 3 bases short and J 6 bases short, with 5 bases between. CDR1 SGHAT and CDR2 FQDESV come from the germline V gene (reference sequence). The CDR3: CASSLDAEAFF. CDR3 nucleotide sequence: TGTGCCAGCAGCTTGGACGCTGAAGCTTTCTTT.

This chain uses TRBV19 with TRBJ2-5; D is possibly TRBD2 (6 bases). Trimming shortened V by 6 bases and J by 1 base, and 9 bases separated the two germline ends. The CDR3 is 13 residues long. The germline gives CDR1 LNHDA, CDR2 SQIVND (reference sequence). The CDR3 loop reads CASSGSVQETQYF. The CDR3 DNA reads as TGTGCCAGTAGCGGGAGCGTCCAAGAGACCCAGTACTTC.

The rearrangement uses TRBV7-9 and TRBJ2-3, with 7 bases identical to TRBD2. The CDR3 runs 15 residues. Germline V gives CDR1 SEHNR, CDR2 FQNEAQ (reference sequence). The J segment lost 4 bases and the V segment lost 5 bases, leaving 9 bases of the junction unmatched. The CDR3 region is CASSHGTKTPDTQYF. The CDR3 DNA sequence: TGTGCCAGCAGCCACGGGACTAAGACTCCAGATACGCAGTATTTT. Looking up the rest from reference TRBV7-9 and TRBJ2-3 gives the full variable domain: DTGVSQNPRHKITKRGQNVTFRCDPISEHNRLYWYRQTLGQGPEFLTYFQNEAQLEKSRLLSDRFSAERPKGSFSTLEIQRTEQGDSAMYLCASSHGTKTPDTQYFGPGTRLTVL.

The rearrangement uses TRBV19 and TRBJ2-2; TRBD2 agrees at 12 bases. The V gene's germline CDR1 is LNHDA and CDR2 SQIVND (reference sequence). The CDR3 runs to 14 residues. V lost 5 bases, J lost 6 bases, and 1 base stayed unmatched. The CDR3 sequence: CASSWTSGAGELFF. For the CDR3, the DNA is TGTGCCAGTAGTTGGACTAGCGGGGCCGGGGAGCTGTTTTTT.

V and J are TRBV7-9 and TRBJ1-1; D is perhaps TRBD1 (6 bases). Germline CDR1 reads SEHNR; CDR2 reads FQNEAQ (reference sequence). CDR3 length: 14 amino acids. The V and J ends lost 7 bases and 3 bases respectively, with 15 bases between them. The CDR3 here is CASTITTGYTEAFF. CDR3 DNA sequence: TGTGCCAGCACCATAACCACAGGGTACACTGAAGCTTTCTTT.

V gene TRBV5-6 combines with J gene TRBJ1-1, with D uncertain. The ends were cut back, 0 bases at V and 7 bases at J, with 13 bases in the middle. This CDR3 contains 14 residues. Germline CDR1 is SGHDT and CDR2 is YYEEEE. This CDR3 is CASSLAAGADEAFF. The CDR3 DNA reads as TGTGCCAGCAGCTTGGCGGCAGGAGCCGATGAAGCTTTCTTT.

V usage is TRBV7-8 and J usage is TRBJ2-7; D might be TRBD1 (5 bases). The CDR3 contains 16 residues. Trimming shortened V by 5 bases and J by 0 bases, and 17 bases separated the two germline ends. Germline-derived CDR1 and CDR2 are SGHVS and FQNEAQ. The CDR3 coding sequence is TGTGCCAGCAGCCCCTATAGGGGATCTACCTCCTACGAGCAGTACTTC. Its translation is CASSPYRGSTSYEQYF.

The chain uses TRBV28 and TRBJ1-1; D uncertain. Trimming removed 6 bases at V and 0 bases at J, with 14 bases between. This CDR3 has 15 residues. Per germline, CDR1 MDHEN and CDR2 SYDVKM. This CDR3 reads CASSPELGLNTEAFF. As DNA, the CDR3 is TGTGCCAGCAGCCCCGAGTTAGGATTGAACACTGAAGCTTTCTTT.

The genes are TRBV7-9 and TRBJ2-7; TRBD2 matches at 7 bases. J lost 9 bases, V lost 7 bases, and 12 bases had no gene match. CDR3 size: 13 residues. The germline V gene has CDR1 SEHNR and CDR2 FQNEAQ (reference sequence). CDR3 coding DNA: TGTGCCAGCACCCCCGGCGGGGGACTCGGGCAGTACTTC. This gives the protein CASTPGGGLGQYF. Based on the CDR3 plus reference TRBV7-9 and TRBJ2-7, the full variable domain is DTGVSQNPRHKITKRGQNVTFRCDPISEHNRLYWYRQTLGQGPEFLTYFQNEAQLEKSRLLSDRFSAERPKGSFSTLEIQRTEQGDSAMYLCASTPGGGLGQYFGPGTRLTVT.

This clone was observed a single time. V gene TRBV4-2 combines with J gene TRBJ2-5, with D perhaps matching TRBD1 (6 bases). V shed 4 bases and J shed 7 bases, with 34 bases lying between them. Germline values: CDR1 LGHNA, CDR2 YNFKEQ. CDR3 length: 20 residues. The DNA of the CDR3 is TGTGCCAGCAGCCCTAACCCCACTCCCGGGACAATCTCTATTCGTGGGACCCAGTACTTC. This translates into CASSPNPTPGTISIRGTQYF.

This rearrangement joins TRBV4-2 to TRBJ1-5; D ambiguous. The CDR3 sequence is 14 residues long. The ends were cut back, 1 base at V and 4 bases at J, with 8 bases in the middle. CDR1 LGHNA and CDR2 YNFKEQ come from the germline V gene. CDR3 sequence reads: CASSQASGNQPQHF. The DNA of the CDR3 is TGTGCCAGCAGCCAAGCCTCGGGGAATCAGCCCCAGCATTTT.

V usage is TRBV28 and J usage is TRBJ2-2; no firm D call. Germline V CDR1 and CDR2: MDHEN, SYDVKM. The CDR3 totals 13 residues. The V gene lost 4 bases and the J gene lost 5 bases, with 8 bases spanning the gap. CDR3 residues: CASSYDTTGELFF. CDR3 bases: TGTGCCAGCAGTTACGATACGACCGGGGAGCTGTTTTTT.

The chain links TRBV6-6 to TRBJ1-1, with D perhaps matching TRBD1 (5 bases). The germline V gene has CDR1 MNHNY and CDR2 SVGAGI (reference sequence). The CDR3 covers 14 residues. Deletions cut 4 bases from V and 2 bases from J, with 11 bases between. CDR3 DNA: TGTGCCAGCAGTTCTACACAGGCTAACACTGAAGCTTTCTTT. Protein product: CASSSTQANTEAFF.

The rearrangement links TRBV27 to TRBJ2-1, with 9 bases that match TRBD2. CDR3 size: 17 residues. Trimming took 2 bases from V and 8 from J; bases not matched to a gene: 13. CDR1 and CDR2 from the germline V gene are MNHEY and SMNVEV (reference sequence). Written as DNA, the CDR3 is TGTGCCAGCAGTTTACCCCGGGGTAGCGGGAGATTCGATGAGCAGTTCTTC. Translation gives CASSLPRGSGRFDEQFF.